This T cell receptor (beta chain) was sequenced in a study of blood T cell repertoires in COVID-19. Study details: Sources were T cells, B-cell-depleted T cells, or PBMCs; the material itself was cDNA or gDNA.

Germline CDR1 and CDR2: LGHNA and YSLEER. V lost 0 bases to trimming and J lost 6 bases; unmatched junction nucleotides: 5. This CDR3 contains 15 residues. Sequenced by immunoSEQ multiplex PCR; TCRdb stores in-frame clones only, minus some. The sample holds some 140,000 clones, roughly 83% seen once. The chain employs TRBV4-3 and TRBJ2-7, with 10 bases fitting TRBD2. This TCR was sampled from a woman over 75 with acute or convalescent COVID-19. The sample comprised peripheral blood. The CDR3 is CASSQELAGVGEQYF. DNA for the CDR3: TGCGCCAGCAGCCAAGAGCTAGCGGGAGTGGGCGAGCAGTACTTC.